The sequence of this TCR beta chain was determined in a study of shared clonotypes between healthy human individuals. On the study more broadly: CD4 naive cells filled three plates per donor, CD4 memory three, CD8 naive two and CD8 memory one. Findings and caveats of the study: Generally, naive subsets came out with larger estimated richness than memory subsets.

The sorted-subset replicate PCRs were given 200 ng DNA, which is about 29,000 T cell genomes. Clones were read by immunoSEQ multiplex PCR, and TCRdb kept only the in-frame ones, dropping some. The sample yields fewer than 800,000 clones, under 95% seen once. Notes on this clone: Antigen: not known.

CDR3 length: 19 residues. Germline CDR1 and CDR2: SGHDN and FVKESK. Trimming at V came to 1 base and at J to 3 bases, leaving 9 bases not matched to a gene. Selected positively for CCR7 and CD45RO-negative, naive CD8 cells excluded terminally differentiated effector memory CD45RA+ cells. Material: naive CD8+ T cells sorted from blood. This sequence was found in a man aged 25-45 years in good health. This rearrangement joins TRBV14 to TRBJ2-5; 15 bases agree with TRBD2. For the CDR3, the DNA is TGTGCCAGCAGCCAAGCTGGACTAGCGGGAGGGACGACTAAAGAGACCCAGTACTTC. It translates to CASSQAGLAGGTTKETQYF.